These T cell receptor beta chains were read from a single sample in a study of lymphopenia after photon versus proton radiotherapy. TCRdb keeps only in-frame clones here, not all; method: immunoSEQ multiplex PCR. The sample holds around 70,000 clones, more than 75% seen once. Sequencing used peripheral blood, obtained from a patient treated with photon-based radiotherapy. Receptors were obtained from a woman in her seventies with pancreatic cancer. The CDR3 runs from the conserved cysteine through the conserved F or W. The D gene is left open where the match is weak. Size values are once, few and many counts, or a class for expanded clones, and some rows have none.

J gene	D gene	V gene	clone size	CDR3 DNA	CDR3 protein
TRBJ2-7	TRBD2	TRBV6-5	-	TGTGCCAGCAATAAAGCGGGACCTTTCTACGAGCAGTACTTC	CASNKAGPFYEQYF
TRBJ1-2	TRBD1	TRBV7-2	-	TGTGCCAGCAGCTTAGTAGGGGGACAGGGGGCCTTAAACTATGGCTACACCTTC	CASSLVGGQGALNYGYTF
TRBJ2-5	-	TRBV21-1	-	TGTGCCAGCAGCCTCCCCTGTGATCCCCGGTACCAAGAGACCCAGTACTTC	CASSLPCDPRYQETQYF
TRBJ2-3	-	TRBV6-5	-	TGTGCCAGCAGCCTCGATTACCGCACAGATACGCAGTATTTT	CASSLDYRTDTQYF
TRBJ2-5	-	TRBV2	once	TGTGCCAGCTCGGGAATGGGGGAGACCCAGTACTTC	CASSGMGETQYF
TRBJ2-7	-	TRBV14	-	TGTGCCAGCAGCCAAGAGACTTTAAGAGGGAGGAGAGCTGGTAACGAGCAGTACTTC	CASSQETLRGRRAGNEQYF
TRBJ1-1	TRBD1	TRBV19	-	TGTGCCACCGATTGGGGGACAGGCGAATTGAACACTGAAGCTTTCTTT	CATDWGTGELNTEAFF
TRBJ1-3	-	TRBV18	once	TGTGCCAGCTCACCAAGCGGGACACCTGGAAACACCATATATTTT	CASSPSGTPGNTIYF
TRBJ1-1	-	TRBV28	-	TGTGCCAGCAGTTTCGGGGTCTCCACTGAAGCTTTCTTT	CASSFGVSTEAFF
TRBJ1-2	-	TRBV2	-	TGTGCCAGCAGCGCCCACGGGGGTCATGGCTACACCTTC	CASSAHGGHGYTF
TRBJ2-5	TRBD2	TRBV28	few	TGTGCCACAACTAGCGTTGGAGAGACCCAGTACTTC	CATTSVGETQYF
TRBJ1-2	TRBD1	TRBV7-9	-	TGTGCCAGCAGCCATGAGGACAGGGACTATGGCTACACCTTC	CASSHEDRDYGYTF
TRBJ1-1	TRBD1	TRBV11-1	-	TGTGCCAGCAGCCCCGGACAGGCTCAGGGGACTGAAGCTTTCTTT	CASSPGQAQGTEAFF
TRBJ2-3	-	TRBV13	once	TGTGCCAGCAGCTTATTCCCAGATACGCAGTATTTT	CASSLFPDTQYF
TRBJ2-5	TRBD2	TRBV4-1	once	TGCGCCAGCAGCCAAGATAGACGGGAGGCGACCCAGTACTTC	CASSQDRREATQYF
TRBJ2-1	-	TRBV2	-	TGTGCCAGCAAGTCCGGGCTGACTGGGGAAAGCTCCTACAATGAGCAGTTCTTC	CASKSGLTGESSYNEQFF
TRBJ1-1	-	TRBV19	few	TGTGCCAGTAGTATGGCGGCAGAAGCTTTCTTT	CASSMAAEAFF
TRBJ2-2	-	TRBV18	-	TGTGCCAGCTCATCCGGGGCGGAGATGGGGGAGCTGTTTTTT	CASSSGAEMGELFF
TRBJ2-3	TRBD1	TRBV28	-	TGTGCCAGCAGTCTCCGGACAGGGGGTATATTGGATACGCAGTATTTT	CASSLRTGGILDTQYF
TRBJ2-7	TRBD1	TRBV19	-	TGTGCCAGTAGTCCAGGGACAGCGAGCTCCTACGAGCAGTACTTC	CASSPGTASSYEQYF
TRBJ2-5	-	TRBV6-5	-	TGTGCCAGCAGCCCCAGGACCCACCAAGAGACCCAGTACTTC	CASSPRTHQETQYF
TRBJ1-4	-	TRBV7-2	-	TGTGCCAGCAGCCCGGCGGGGGTGAGCGGTGAAAAACTGTTTTTT	CASSPAGVSGEKLFF